These 32 T cell receptor beta chains originate from one sample sequenced in a study of identical twins. TCRdb recomputed calls from the 5' RACE reads with MiXCR, one row per CDR3 protein. The sample yields 220,000 or so distinct CDR3 sequences, about 7.3% seen once. The sample also formed part of further work on yellow fever vaccine responses in identical twins.

The sample taken for sequencing was memory (CD45RO+) T cells sorted from blood. All receptors derive from a woman between 18 and 29 years old in good health.

In its sample, this clonotype was seen a few times. The rearrangement links TRBV5-1 to TRBJ2-1, with TRBD2 identical over 7 bases. The CDR3 has 15 amino acids. The trim removed 0 bases at V and 8 bases at J, leaving 8 bases unmatched. From germline, CDR1 is SGHRS and CDR2 YFSETQ. DNA of the CDR3: TGCGCCAGCAGCTTGGGTGGCGGGAGAGTCGATGAGCAGTTCTTC. Translating gives CASSLGGGRVDEQFF.

This clonotype was counted ten times or more. The J gene is TRBJ1-4, the V gene TRBV12-3 or TRBV12-4, with D hard to call. V was pared by 5 bases and J by 0 bases, with 13 bases between. The CDR3 covers 16 residues. The CDR3 bases are TGTGCCAGCAGTACCGGACGGCGTGCAACTAATGAAAAACTGTTTTTT. It translates to CASSTGRRATNEKLFF.

This clonotype was counted ten times or more. In DNA form, the CDR3 reads TGTGCCAGCAGTCCCCTCGGGACTAGCGACACAGATACGCAGTATTTT. It yields the protein CASSPLGTSDTDTQYF. The V call is TRBV28, the J call TRBJ2-3; the match to TRBD2 covers 10 bases. Germline CDR1 reads MDHEN; CDR2 reads SYDVKM. V lost 5 bases and J lost 2; bases outside the gene matches: 7. The CDR3 totals 16 residues.

The chain links TRBV19 to TRBJ2-2; D ambiguous. Trimming removed 9 bases at V and 5 bases at J, with 16 bases between. Germline V CDR1 and CDR2: LNHDA, SQIVND (reference sequence). This CDR3 is built from 14 residues. CDR3: CASHGLADTGELFF. CDR3 DNA sequence: TGTGCCAGCCATGGGCTGGCCGATACCGGGGAGCTGTTTTTT.

V gene TRBV12-3 or TRBV12-4 combines with J gene TRBJ1-1; 7 nucleotides match TRBD1. Germline trimming cut 3 bases from V and 3 bases from J; bases unmatched to any gene: 7. The CDR3 consists of 15 residues. The CDR3 sequence: CASSLGGGRYTEAFF. The CDR3 DNA reads TGTGCCAGCAGTTTGGGAGGGGGCCGGTACACTGAAGCTTTCTTT.

Only a few counts were recorded for this clonotype. This chain uses TRBV5-6 with TRBJ2-5; a possible D gene is TRBD1 (5 bases). Per germline, CDR1 SGHDT and CDR2 YYEEEE. V was clipped by 4 bases and J by 4 bases, with 14 bases between them. The CDR3 runs to 14 residues. Here the CDR3 DNA reads TGTGCCAGCAGCCCTAGAAATAGGGGAGAGACCCAGTACTTC. Translated: CASSPRNRGETQYF. The entire variable domain, with the rest obtained from reference TRBV5-6 and TRBJ2-5, is as follows: DAGVTQSPTHLIKTRGQQVTLRCSPKSGHDTVSWYQQALGQGPQFIFQYYEEEERQRGNFPDRFSGHQFPNYSSELNVNALLLGDSALYLCASSPRNRGETQYFGPGTRLLVL.

This chain joins TRBV20-1 and TRBJ1-5; D is unresolved. The V end lost 2 bases, the J end lost 1 base, and 15 bases lay between the germline ends. CDR1 is DFQATT and CDR2 is SNEGSKA in the germline V gene (reference sequence). This CDR3 has 16 residues. CDR3 amino acids: CSARPSGGNSNQPQHF. CDR3 bases: TGCAGTGCTAGACCTTCCGGAGGGAACAGCAATCAGCCCCAGCATTTT.

V and J are TRBV20-1 and TRBJ2-7; 8 nucleotides align to TRBD2. This CDR3 region has 14 residues. Germline loops: CDR1 DFQATT, CDR2 SNEGSKA (reference sequence). J gave up 4 bases and V 4 bases, and 9 bases lay outside the gene matches. CDR3 bases: TGCAGTGCTAAAGGACTAGCCCGGGAATACGAGCAGTACTTC. This encodes CSAKGLAREYEQYF.

This clonotype appeared many times. This chain links TRBV12-3 or TRBV12-4 with TRBJ1-5; 7 bases are shared with TRBD1. J lost 3 bases, V lost 6 bases, and 2 bases had no gene match. The CDR3 extends over 13 amino acids. CDR3 bases: TGTGCCAGCAGGAGGGGGCTCAATCAGCCCCAGCATTTT. Translating it yields CASRRGLNQPQHF.

At least ten counts were recorded for this clonotype. CDR3 region: CASSSDRGQSGELFF. CDR3 nucleotides: TGCGCCAGCAGTTCGGACAGGGGGCAGTCCGGGGAGCTGTTTTTT. This chain joins TRBV5-1 and TRBJ2-2, with 11 nucleotides matching TRBD1. The V gene end was trimmed by 5 bases and the J gene end by 6 bases; junction bases not matched to a gene: 6. Germline assignment: CDR1 SGHRS and CDR2 YFSETQ. This CDR3 spans 15 amino acids.

The chain uses TRBV2 and TRBJ1-6; D is unclear. This CDR3 is built from 12 residues. CDR1 SNHLY and CDR2 FYNNEI come from the germline V gene. Trimming pared 6 bases from V and 7 bases from J, leaving 7 bases between. CDR3 amino acids: CASRERNSPLHF. The CDR3 coding sequence is TGTGCCAGCAGGGAACGAAATTCACCCCTCCACTTT.

This clonotype was seen at least ten times. The chain employs TRBV6-6 and TRBJ2-7; the D gene could be TRBD1 or TRBD2 (5 bases each). From germline, CDR1 is MNHNY and CDR2 SVGAGI (reference sequence). The CDR3 runs to 11 residues. Trimming cost V 5 bases and J 9 bases, with 11 bases left between them. In nucleotides, the CDR3 is TGTGCCAGCAGTCCTGGGACCGGGCAGTACTTC. It translates to CASSPGTGQYF.

This clonotype was found many times. The chain is built from TRBV7-9 and TRBJ1-1; D perhaps matches TRBD1 (5 bases). The germline V and J ends were trimmed by 5 bases and 0 bases, with 10 bases remaining between them. Germline loops: CDR1 SEHNR, CDR2 FQNEAQ (reference sequence). The CDR3 runs 14 residues. The CDR3 reads CASSPSGLNTEAFF. The CDR3 nucleotides read TGTGCCAGCAGCCCTTCGGGACTGAACACTGAAGCTTTCTTT.

The J gene is TRBJ2-7, the V gene TRBV28; the match to TRBD1 covers 7 bases. From germline, CDR1 is MDHEN and CDR2 SYDVKM. The CDR3 runs 13 residues. Trimming took 6 bases from V and 6 from J; bases not matched to a gene: 8. CDR3 in amino acids: CASSLYTGAEQYF. CDR3 coding DNA: TGTGCCAGCAGCCTGTATACAGGGGCCGAGCAGTACTTC.

The table lists this clonotype with many counts. The chain uses TRBV12-3 or TRBV12-4 and TRBJ2-7; D might be TRBD1 (6 bases). The CDR3 sequence is 16 residues long. Trimming left V 11 bases short and J 0 bases short, with 23 bases between. The CDR3 loop reads CASQMFRDIASYEQYV. The DNA for the CDR3 is TGTGCCTCACAGATGTTCCGGGACATAGCCTCCTACGAGCAGTACGTC.

This clonotype was seen many times. The V gene is TRBV7-2, the J gene TRBJ2-2, with a possible D match to TRBD1 (6 bases). Trimming stripped 2 bases from V and 8 bases from J, with 9 bases between. There are 13 residues in the CDR3. Germline assignment: CDR1 SGHTA and CDR2 FQGNSA. The CDR3 protein is CASSLQQGGELFF. The CDR3 bases are TGTGCCAGCAGCTTACAACAGGGTGGGGAGCTGTTTTTT.

This clonotype has a handful of counts. The rearrangement joins TRBV10-3 to TRBJ1-6, with TRBD1 matching 11 bases. The V gene end was trimmed by 6 bases and the J gene end by 10 bases; junction bases not matched to a gene: 8. This CDR3 spans 15 amino acids. Germline V gene lookup returns CDR1 ENHRY and CDR2 SYGVKD. The CDR3 nucleotides read TGTGCCATCAGATCTCGGACAGGGGGCGAATCACCCCTCCACTTT. Amino acids: CAIRSRTGGESPLHF.

In this sample, this clonotype turned up many times. The chain employs TRBV3-1 and TRBJ2-5, with D uncertain. CDR1 is LGHDT and CDR2 is YNNKEL in the germline V gene (reference sequence). This CDR3 is built from 12 residues. V lost 3 bases, J lost 4 bases, and 6 bases lay in between. CDR3 in DNA: TGTGCCAGCAGCCATGCCGCAGAGACCCAGTACTTC. It translates to CASSHAAETQYF.

This clonotype was picked up a small number of times. The chain joins TRBV2 to TRBJ2-5; D is unclear. CDR1 and CDR2 (germline): SNHLY, FYNNEI. The CDR3 runs 11 residues. The germline V and J ends were trimmed by 7 bases and 5 bases, with 8 bases remaining between them. The CDR3 protein is CASKARETQYF. Here the CDR3 DNA reads TGTGCCAGCAAGGCTAGGGAGACCCAGTACTTC.

V is TRBV6-1 and J is TRBJ2-1; TRBD2 matches 10 bases. V shed 6 bases, J shed 10 bases, and the junction held 15 bases outside the gene matches. The CDR3 has 16 amino acids. Germline V gene lookup returns CDR1 MNHNS and CDR2 SASEGT. CDR3 bases: TGTGCCAGCAGCCCGAGGGGTAGCGGGGGGTCCGGGGAGCAGTTCTTC. Protein: CASSPRGSGGSGEQFF.

This clonotype turned up a few times. The rearrangement links TRBV20-1 to TRBJ2-1; D possibly uses TRBD1 or TRBD2 (7 bases each). Trimming left V 4 bases short and J 7 bases short, with 17 bases between. Looked up from germline, CDR1 is DFQATT and CDR2 is SNEGSKA (reference sequence). CDR3 length: 14 residues. CDR3 sequence reads: CSATEGGGINEQFF. The CDR3 DNA reads as TGCAGTGCTACAGAGGGAGGGGGCATAAATGAGCAGTTCTTC.

This clonotype came up many times. The V call is TRBV20-1, the J call TRBJ2-7; the match to TRBD1 covers 8 bases. This CDR3 region has 12 residues. Trimming removed 6 bases from V and 3 bases from J; junction bases left unmatched: 4. CDR1 and CDR2 (germline): DFQATT, SNEGSKA (reference sequence). The CDR3 DNA reads as TGCAGTGCCGGACAGGGTTACTACGAGCAGTACTTC. Its translation: CSAGQGYYEQYF.

The V and J genes are TRBV2 and TRBJ2-2; D unclear. The V end was cut by 6 bases, the J end by 3 bases, with 8 bases between. The CDR3 is made up of 13 amino acids. Germline CDR1 is SNHLY and CDR2 is FYNNEI. The CDR3 bases are TGTGCCAGCAGACGAAGGGACACCGGGGAGCTGTTTTTT. The encoded protein is CASRRRDTGELFF.

The sample holds a few counts of this clonotype. The chain is built from TRBV3-1 and TRBJ1-5; D remains unclear. V lost 5 bases and J 2 bases, leaving 4 bases between the germline ends. The CDR3 spans 12 residues. The germline CDR1 and CDR2 sequences are LGHDT and YNNKEL (reference sequence). This CDR3 is CASSVGNQPQHF. CDR3 nucleotide sequence: TGTGCCAGCAGCGTGGGCAATCAGCCCCAGCATTTT.

This clonotype was seen more than once but under ten times. The J gene is TRBJ1-6, the V gene TRBV20-1; 7 bases map to TRBD1. The CDR3 contains 13 residues. Germline V gene data show CDR1 as DFQATT and CDR2 as SNEGSKA (reference sequence). The V and J ends lost 5 bases and 6 bases, in that order; junction bases with no gene match: 4. CDR3 DNA: TGCAGTGCTGCGGGGACAGCTAATTCACCCCTCCACTTT. Protein product: CSAAGTANSPLHF.

This clonotype has just a few counts. The chain couples TRBV24-1 to TRBJ2-7, with D uncertain. Germline CDR1 KGHDR, CDR2 SFDVKD. The CDR3 has 12 amino acids. The ends were cut back, 5 bases at V and 2 bases at J, with 6 bases in the middle. This chain's CDR3 is CATSGLPYEQYV. The CDR3 DNA is TGTGCCACCAGTGGGCTGCCCTACGAGCAGTACGTC.

This clonotype was recorded at least ten times. The CDR3, as DNA: TGTGCCAGCAGCGGCTGGGGGGGTCCTTACGAGCAGTACTTC. Translation: CASSGWGGPYEQYF. This chain connects TRBV7-2 to TRBJ2-7, with 7 positions matching TRBD2. J lost 4 bases, V lost 5 bases, and 8 bases had no gene match. The CDR3 totals 14 residues. Germline V gene lookup returns CDR1 SGHTA and CDR2 FQGNSA.

This chain connects TRBV6-1 to TRBJ2-7; unclear D gene. Trimming left V 5 bases short and J 3 bases short, with 2 bases between. The CDR3 contains 10 residues. Germline assignment: CDR1 MNHNS and CDR2 SASEGT. CDR3 region: CASSNYEQYF. DNA of the CDR3: TGTGCCAGCAGTAACTACGAGCAGTACTTC.

This chain's CDR3 is CASRRQGPSSNTGELFF. DNA for the CDR3: TGTGCCAGCAGACGACAGGGACCTAGTTCGAACACCGGGGAGCTGTTTTTT. The chain is built from TRBV27 and TRBJ2-2; 7 nucleotides line up with TRBD1. Looked up from germline, CDR1 is MNHEY and CDR2 is SMNVEV (reference sequence). This CDR3 contains 17 residues. With V trimmed by 6 bases and J by 0 bases, 10 bases remained unmatched.

This clonotype was recorded at least ten times. The V and J genes are TRBV18 and TRBJ2-7; D not resolved. Trimming pared 3 bases from V and 0 bases from J, leaving 9 bases between. Germline V CDR1 and CDR2: KGHSH, LQKENI. The CDR3 loop spans 14 amino acids. CDR3 nucleotides: TGTGCCAGCTCACCTCCGGTCGACTCCTACGAGCAGTACTTC. Its translation: CASSPPVDSYEQYF.

This clonotype has more than one count but fewer than ten. The chain recombines TRBV6-1 with TRBJ2-7, with 8 bases matching TRBD1. V lost 8 bases, J lost 3 bases, and 6 bases stayed unmatched. Per the germline V gene, CDR1 is MNHNS and CDR2 is SASEGT. The CDR3 runs to 13 residues. CDR3: CASRGQGIYEQYF. For the CDR3, the DNA is TGTGCCAGCCGAGGACAGGGAATCTACGAGCAGTACTTC.

This clonotype was recorded at least ten times. The rearrangement joins TRBV7-2 to TRBJ1-1, with D maybe TRBD1 (5 bases). V lost 1 base and J 6 bases, leaving 12 bases between the germline ends. The length of the CDR3 is 14 residues. CDR1 and CDR2 (germline): SGHTA, FQGNSA. The CDR3 sequence is CASSLVSRAAEAFF. Here the CDR3 DNA reads TGTGCCAGCAGCTTAGTAAGCAGGGCCGCTGAAGCTTTCTTT.